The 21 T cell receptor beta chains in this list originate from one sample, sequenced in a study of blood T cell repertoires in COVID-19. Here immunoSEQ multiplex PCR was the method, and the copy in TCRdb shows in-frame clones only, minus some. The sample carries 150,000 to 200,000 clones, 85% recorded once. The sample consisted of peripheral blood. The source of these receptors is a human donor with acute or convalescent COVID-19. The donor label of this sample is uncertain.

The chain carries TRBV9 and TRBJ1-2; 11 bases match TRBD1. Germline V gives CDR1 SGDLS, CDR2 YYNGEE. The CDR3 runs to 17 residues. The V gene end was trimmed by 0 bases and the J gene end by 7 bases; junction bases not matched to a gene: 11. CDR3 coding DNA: TGTGCCAGCAGCGTAGTCGCCGGGACAGGGGGATTGGGTGGCTACACCTTC. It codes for CASSVVAGTGGLGGYTF.

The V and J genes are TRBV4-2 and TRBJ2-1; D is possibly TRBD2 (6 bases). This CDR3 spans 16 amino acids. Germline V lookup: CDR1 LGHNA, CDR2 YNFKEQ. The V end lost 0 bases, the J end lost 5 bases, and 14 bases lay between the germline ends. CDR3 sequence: CASSQEAGLTNNEQFF. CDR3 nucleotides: TGTGCCAGCAGCCAAGAGGCCGGACTAACTAACAATGAGCAGTTCTTC.

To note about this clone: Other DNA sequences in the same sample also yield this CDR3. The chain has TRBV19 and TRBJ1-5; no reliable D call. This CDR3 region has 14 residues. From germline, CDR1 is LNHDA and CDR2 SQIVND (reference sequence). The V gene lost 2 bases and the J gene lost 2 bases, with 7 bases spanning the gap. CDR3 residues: CASSISGGNQPQHF. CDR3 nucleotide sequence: TGTGCCAGTAGTATAAGCGGTGGCAATCAGCCCCAGCATTTT.

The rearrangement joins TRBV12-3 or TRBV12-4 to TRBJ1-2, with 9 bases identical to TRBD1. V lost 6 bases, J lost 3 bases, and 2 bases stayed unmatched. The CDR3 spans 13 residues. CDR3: CASRGQGHYGYTF. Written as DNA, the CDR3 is TGTGCCAGCAGGGGACAGGGCCACTATGGCTACACCTTC.

CDR3 nucleotides: TGCGCCAGCAGCCGTGCCTACGGGACAGATATTACCTCCTATGGCTACACCTTC. It encodes CASSRAYGTDITSYGYTF. J is TRBJ1-2 and V is TRBV4-1; 7 nucleotides match TRBD1. Germline CDR1 and CDR2: MGHRA and YSYEKL. CDR3 size: 18 residues. V was pared by 4 bases and J by 4 bases, with 18 bases of the junction left unmatched.

Here the CDR3 reads CASSSDERTGGDYSNQPQHF. For the CDR3, the DNA is TGCGCCAGCAGCTCCGACGAGCGGACAGGGGGCGACTATAGCAATCAGCCCCAGCATTTT. This rearrangement joins TRBV5-1 to TRBJ1-5; 11 positions agree with TRBD1. Germline lookup yields CDR1 SGHRS and CDR2 YFSETQ. The CDR3 is made up of 20 amino acids. Trimming removed 3 bases from V and 0 bases from J; junction bases left unmatched: 14.

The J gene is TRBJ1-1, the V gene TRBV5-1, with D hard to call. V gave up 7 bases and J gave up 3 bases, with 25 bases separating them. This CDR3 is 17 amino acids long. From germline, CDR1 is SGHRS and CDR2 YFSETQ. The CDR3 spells CASRDVDRARRDTEAFF. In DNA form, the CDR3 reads TGCGCCAGCCGGGATGTGGACCGCGCTCGGAGGGACACTGAAGCTTTCTTT. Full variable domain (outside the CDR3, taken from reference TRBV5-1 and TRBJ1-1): KAGVTQTPRYLIKTRGQQVTLSCSPISGHRSVSWYQQTPGQGLQFLFEYFSETQRNKGNFPGRFSGRQFSNSRSEMNVSTLELGDSALYLCASRDVDRARRDTEAFFGQGTRLTVV.

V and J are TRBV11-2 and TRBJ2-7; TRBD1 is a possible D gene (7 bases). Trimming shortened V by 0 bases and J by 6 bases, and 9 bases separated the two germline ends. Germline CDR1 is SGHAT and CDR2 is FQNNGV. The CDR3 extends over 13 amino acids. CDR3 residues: CASSLEQGGEQYF. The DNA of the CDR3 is TGTGCCAGCAGCTTAGAGCAGGGGGGCGAGCAGTACTTC.

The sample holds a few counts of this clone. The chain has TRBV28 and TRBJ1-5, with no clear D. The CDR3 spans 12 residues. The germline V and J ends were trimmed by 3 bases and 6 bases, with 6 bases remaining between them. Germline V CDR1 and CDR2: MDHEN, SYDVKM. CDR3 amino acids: CASSLSIQPQHF. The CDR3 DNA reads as TGTGCCAGCAGTTTGTCTATTCAGCCCCAGCATTTT.

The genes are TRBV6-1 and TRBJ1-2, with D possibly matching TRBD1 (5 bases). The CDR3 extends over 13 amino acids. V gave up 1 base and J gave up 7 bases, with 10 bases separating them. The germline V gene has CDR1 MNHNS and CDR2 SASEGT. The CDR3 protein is CASSEGTSTGYTF. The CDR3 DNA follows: TGTGCCAGCAGTGAAGGGACATCCACTGGCTACACCTTC.

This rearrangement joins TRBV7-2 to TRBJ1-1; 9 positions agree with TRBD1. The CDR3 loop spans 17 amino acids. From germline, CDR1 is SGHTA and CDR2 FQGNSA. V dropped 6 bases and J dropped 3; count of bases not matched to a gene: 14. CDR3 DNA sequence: TGTGCCAGCAGGAGAGATACAGGGGGCACTCTTCACACTGAAGCTTTCTTT. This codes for CASRRDTGGTLHTEAFF.

The CDR3 loop reads CASSEGFVGQITDTQYF. The CDR3 DNA reads TGTGCCAGCAGTGAAGGTTTCGTGGGACAGATCACAGATACGCAGTATTTT. The chain combines TRBV25-1 with TRBJ2-3, with 7 bases aligning to TRBD1. Trimming removed 2 bases from V and 2 bases from J; junction bases left unmatched: 10. Looked up from germline, CDR1 is MGHDK and CDR2 is SYGVNS. The CDR3 extends over 17 amino acids.

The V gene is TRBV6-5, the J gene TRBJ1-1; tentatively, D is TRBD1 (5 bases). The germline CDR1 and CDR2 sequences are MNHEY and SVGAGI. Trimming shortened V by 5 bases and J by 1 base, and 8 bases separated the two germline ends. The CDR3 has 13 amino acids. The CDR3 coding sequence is TGTGCCAGCAGTCCCGGACAGAACACTGAAGCTTTCTTT. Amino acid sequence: CASSPGQNTEAFF.

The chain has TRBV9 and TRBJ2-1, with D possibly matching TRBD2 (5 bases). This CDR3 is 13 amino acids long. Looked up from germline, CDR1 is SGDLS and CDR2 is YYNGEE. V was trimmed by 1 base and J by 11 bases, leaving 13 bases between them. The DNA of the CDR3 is TGTGCCAGCAGCGTATCCACGGACTGGAAGCAGTTCTTC. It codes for CASSVSTDWKQFF.

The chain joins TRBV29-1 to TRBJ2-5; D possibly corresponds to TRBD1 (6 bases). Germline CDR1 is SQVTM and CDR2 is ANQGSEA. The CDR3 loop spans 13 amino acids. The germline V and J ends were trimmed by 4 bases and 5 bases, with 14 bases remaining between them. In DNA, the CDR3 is TGCAGCGTTGGGTATGGGGGCGCGGAGACCCAGTACTTC. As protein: CSVGYGGAETQYF. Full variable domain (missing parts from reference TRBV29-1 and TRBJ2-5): SAVISQKPSRDICQRGTSLTIQCQVDSQVTMMFWYRQQPGQSLTLIATANQGSEATYESGFVIDKFPISRPNLTFSTLTVSNMSPEDSSIYLCSVGYGGAETQYFGPGTRLLVL.

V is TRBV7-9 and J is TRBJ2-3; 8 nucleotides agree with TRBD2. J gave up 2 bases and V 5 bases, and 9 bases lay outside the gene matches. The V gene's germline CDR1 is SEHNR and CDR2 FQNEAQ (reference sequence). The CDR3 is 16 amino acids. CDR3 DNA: TGTGCCAGCAGCGGGCGGACTAGCTTCTACACAGATACGCAGTATTTT. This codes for CASSGRTSFYTDTQYF.

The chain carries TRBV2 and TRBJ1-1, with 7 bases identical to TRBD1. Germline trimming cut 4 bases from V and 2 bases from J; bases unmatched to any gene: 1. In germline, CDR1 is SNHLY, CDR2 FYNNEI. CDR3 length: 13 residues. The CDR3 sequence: CASSGDSNTEAFF. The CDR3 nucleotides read TGTGCCAGCAGTGGGGACAGCAACACTGAAGCTTTCTTT.

Here the CDR3 reads CASSPERTAYNSPLHF. Here the CDR3 DNA reads TGTGCCAGCTCACCAGAAAGAACAGCTTATAATTCACCCCTCCACTTT. The gene calls are TRBV18 and TRBJ1-6; D remains unclear. Trimming shortened V by 2 bases and J by 4 bases, and 12 bases separated the two germline ends. Looked up from germline, CDR1 is KGHSH and CDR2 is LQKENI. This CDR3 contains 16 residues.

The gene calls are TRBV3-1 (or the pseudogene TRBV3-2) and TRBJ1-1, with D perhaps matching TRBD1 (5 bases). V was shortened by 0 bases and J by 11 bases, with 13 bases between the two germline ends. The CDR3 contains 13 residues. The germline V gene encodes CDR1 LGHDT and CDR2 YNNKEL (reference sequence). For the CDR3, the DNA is TGTGCCAGCAGCCAAGATCTCAGGGCTGGGGCTTTCTTT. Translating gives CASSQDLRAGAFF.

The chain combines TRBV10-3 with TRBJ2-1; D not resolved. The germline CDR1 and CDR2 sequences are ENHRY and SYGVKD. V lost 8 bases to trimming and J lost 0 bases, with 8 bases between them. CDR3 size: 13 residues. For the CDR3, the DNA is TGTGCCATCTCTTTGAGCTCCTACAATGAGCAGTTCTTC. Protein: CAISLSSYNEQFF.

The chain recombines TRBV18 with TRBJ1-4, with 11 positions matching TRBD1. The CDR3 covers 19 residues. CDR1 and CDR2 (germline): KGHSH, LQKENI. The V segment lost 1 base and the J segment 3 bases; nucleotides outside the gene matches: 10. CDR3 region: CASSPLGTGGLAANEKLFF. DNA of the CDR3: TGTGCCAGCTCACCACTTGGGACAGGGGGTTTGGCTGCTAATGAAAAACTGTTTTTT.